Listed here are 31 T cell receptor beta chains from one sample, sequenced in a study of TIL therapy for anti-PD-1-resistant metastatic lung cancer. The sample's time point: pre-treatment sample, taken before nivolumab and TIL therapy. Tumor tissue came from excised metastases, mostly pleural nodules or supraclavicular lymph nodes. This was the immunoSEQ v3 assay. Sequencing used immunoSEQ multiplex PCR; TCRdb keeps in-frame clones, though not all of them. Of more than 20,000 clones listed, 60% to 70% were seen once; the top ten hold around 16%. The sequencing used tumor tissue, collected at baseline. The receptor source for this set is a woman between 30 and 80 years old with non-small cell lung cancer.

CDR3 protein: CASSDSSWTDTQYF. The CDR3 bases are TGTGCCAGCAGTGACTCGAGTTGGACAGATACGCAGTATTTT. This sequence joins TRBV6-4 and TRBJ2-3; D not certain. V lost 0 bases and J lost 3, with 7 bases in between. The germline V gene has CDR1 MRHNA and CDR2 SNTAGT. The CDR3 consists of 14 residues.

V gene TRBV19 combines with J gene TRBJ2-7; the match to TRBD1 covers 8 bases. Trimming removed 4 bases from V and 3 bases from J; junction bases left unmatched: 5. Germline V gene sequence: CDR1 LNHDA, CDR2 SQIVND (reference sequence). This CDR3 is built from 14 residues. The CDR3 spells CASSRTGLDYEQYF. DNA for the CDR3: TGTGCCAGTAGTAGGACAGGGTTGGACTACGAGCAGTACTTC.

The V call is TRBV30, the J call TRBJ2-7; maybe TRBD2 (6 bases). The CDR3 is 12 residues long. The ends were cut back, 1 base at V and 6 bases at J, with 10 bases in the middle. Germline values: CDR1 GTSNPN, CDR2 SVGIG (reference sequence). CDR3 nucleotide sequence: TGTGCCTGGAGTGAGGAGGGTTTCGAGCAGTACTTC. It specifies CAWSEEGFEQYF.

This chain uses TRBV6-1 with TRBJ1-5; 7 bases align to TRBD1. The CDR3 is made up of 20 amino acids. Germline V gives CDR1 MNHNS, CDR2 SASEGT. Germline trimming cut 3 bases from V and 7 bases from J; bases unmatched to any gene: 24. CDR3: CASSEAGGDFDRWGWQPQHF. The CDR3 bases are TGTGCCAGCAGTGAGGCAGGGGGGGATTTCGACAGGTGGGGTTGGCAGCCCCAGCATTTT.

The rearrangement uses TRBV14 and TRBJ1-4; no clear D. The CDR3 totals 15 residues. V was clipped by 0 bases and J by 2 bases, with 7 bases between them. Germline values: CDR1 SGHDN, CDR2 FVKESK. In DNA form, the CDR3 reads TGTGCCAGCAGCCAAGAGAGGCTTACTAATGAAAAACTGTTTTTT. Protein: CASSQERLTNEKLFF.

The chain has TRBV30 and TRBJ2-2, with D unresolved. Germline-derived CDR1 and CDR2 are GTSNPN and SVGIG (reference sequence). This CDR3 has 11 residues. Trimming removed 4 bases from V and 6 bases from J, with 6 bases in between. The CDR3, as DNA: TGTGCCTGGAACGGGCCCGGGGAGCTGTTTTTT. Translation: CAWNGPGELFF.

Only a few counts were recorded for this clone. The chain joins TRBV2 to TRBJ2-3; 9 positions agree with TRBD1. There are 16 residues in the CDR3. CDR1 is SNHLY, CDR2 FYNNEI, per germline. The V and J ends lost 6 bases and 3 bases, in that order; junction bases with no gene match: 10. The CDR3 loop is CASSATGTGRTDTQYF. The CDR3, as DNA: TGTGCCAGCAGCGCTACCGGGACAGGGAGGACAGATACGCAGTATTTT. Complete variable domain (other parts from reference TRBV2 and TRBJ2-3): EPEVTQTPSHQVTQMGQEVILRCVPISNHLYFYWYRQILGQKVEFLVSFYNNEISEKSEIFDDQFSVERPDGSNFTLKIRSTKLEDSAMYFCASSATGTGRTDTQYFGPGTRLTVL.

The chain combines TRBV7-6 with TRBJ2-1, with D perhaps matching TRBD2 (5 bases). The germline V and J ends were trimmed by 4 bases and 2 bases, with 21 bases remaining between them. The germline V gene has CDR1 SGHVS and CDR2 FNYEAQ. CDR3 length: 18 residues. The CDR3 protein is CASSSPPADRGTYNEQFF. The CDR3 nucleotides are TGTGCCAGCAGCTCCCCCCCAGCGGACCGAGGAACCTACAATGAGCAGTTCTTC.

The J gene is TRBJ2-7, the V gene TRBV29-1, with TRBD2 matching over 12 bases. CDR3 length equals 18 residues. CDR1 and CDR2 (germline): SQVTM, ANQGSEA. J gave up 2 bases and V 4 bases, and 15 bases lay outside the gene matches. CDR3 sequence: CSVGGPTSGRFTPYEQYF. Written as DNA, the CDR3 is TGCAGCGTTGGGGGCCCTACTAGCGGGAGGTTTACTCCCTACGAGCAGTACTTC.

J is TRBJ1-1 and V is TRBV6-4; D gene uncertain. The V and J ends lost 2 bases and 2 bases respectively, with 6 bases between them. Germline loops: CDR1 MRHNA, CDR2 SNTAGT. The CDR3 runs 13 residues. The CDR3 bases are TGTGCCAGCAGTGACGGGAGAAACACTGAAGCTTTCTTT. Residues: CASSDGRNTEAFF.

CDR3 amino acids: CASSLASGGDTDTQYF. CDR3 in DNA: TGTGCCAGCAGCTTAGCTAGCGGAGGTGACACAGATACGCAGTATTTT. J is TRBJ2-3 and V is TRBV7-6, with a tentative D call TRBD2 (6 bases). The CDR3 has 16 amino acids. Trimming took off 0 bases at V and 2 bases at J, with 12 bases between the two ends. Germline assignment: CDR1 SGHVS and CDR2 FNYEAQ.

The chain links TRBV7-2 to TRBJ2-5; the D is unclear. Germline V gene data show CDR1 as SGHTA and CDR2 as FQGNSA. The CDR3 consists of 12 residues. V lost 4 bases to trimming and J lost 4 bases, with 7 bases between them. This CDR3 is CASSSSGETQYF. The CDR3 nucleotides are TGTGCCAGCAGCTCCTCGGGAGAGACCCAGTACTTC.

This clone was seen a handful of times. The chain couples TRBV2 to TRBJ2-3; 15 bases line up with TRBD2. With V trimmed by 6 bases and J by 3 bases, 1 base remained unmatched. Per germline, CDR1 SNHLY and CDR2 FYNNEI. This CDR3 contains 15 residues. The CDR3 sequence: CASSGLAGGTDTQYF. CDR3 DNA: TGTGCCAGCAGCGGACTAGCGGGAGGGACAGATACGCAGTATTTT. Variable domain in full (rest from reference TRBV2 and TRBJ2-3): EPEVTQTPSHQVTQMGQEVILRCVPISNHLYFYWYRQILGQKVEFLVSFYNNEISEKSEIFDDQFSVERPDGSNFTLKIRSTKLEDSAMYFCASSGLAGGTDTQYFGPGTRLTVL.

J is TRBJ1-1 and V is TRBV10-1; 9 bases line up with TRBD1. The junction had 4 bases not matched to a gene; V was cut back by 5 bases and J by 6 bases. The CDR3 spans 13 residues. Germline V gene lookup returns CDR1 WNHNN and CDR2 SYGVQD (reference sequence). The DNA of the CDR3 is TGCGCCAGCAGTCGGACAGGGGTCCCTGAAGCTTTCTTT. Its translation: CASSRTGVPEAFF.

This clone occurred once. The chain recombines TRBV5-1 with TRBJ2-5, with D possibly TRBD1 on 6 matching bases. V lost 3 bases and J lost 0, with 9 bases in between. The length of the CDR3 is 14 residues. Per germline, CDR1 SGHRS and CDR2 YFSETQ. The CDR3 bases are TGCGCCAGCAGCTGGGGACAAGACCAAGAGACCCAGTACTTC. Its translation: CASSWGQDQETQYF.

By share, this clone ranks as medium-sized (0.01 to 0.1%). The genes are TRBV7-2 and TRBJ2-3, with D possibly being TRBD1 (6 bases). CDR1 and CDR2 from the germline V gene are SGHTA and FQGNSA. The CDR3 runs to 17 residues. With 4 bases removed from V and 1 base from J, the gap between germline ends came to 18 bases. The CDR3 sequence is CASSSIKQGIGTDTQYF. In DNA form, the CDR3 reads TGTGCCAGCAGCTCGATAAAACAGGGAATTGGCACAGATACGCAGTATTTT.

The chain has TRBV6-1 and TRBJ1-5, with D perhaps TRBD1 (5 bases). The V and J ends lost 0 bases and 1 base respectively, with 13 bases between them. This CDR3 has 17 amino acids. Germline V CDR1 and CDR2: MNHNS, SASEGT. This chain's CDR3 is CASSEAGRGLSNQPQHF. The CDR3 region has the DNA TGTGCCAGCAGTGAAGCGGGGCGGGGTTTAAGCAATCAGCCCCAGCATTTT.

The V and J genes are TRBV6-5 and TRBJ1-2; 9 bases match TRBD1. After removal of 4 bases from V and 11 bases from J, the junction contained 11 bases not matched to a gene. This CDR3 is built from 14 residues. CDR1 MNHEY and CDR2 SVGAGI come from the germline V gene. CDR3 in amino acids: CASSSSGQGLRYTF. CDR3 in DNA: TGTGCCAGCAGTTCCTCGGGACAGGGTTTGAGGTACACCTTC.

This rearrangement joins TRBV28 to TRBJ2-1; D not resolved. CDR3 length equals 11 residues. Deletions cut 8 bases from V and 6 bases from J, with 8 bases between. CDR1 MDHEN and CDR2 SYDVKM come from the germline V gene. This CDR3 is CASGVSNEQFF. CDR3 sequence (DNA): TGTGCCAGCGGCGTAAGCAATGAGCAGTTCTTC.

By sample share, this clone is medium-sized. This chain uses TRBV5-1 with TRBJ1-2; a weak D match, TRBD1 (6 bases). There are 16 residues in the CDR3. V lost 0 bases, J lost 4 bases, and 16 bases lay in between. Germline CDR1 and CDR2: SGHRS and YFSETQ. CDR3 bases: TGCGCCAGCAGCTTGGCAGGGACACCGCAGGGCTATGGCTACACCTTC. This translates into CASSLAGTPQGYGYTF. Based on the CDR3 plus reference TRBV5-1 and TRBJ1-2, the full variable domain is KAGVTQTPRYLIKTRGQQVTLSCSPISGHRSVSWYQQTPGQGLQFLFEYFSETQRNKGNFPGRFSGRQFSNSRSEMNVSTLELGDSALYLCASSLAGTPQGYGYTFGSGTRLTVV.

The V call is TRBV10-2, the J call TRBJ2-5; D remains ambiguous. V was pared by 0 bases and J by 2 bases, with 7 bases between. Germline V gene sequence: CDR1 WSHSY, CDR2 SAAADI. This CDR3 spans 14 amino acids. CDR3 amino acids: CASSESLGQETQYF. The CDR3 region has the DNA TGCGCCAGCAGTGAGTCGCTGGGACAAGAGACCCAGTACTTC.

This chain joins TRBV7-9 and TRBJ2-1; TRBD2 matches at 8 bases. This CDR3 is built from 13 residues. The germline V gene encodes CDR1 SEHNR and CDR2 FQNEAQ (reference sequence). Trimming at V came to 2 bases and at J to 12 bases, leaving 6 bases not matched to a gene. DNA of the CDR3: TGTGCCAGCAGCTTAACTAGCGGCTTGGGGCAGTTCTTC. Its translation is CASSLTSGLGQFF.

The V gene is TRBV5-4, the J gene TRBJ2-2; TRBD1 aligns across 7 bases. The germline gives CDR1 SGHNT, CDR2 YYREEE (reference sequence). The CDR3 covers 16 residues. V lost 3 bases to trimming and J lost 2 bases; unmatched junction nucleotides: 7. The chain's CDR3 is CASSSTGSPNTGELFF. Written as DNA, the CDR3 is TGTGCCAGCAGCTCGACAGGGAGTCCCAACACCGGGGAGCTGTTTTTT.

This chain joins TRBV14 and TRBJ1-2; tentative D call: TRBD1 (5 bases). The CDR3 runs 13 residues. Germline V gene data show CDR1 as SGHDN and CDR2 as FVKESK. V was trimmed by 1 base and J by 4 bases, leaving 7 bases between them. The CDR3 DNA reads TGTGCCAGCAGCCAAGGGGGGTTCTATGGCTACACCTTC. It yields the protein CASSQGGFYGYTF.

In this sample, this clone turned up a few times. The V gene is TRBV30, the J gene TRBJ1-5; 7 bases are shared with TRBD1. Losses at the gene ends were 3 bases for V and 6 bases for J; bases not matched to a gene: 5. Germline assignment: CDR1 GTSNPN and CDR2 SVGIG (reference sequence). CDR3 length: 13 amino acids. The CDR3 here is CAWSLGGGQPQHF. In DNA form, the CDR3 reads TGTGCCTGGAGCCTAGGGGGCGGTCAGCCCCAGCATTTT.

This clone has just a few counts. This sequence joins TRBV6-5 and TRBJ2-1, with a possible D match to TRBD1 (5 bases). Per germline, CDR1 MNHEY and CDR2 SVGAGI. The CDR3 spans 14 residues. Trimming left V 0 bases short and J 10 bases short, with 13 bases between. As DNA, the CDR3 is TGTGCCAGCAGTTACTCGAACCTGAGGACAGAGCAGTTCTTC. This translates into CASSYSNLRTEQFF.

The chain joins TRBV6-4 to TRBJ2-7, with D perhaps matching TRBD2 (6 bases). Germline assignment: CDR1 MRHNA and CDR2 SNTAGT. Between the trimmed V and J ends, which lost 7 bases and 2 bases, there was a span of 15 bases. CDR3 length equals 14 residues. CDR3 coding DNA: TGTGCCAGCATGTTCGGGGGAGTAACCTACGAGCAGTACTTC. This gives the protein CASMFGGVTYEQYF.

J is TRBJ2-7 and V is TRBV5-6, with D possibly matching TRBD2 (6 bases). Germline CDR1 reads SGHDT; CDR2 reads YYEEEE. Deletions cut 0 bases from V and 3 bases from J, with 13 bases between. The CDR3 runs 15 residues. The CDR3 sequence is CASSLGGRNYYEQYF. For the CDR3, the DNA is TGTGCCAGCAGCTTGGGTGGGAGGAACTACTACGAGCAGTACTTC.

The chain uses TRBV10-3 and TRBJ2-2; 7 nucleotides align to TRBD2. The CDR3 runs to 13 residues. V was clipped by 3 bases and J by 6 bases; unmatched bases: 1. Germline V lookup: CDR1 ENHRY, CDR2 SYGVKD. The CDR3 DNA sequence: TGTGCCATCAGTGAAAGCGGGGCCGGGGAGCTGTTTTTT. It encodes CAISESGAGELFF.

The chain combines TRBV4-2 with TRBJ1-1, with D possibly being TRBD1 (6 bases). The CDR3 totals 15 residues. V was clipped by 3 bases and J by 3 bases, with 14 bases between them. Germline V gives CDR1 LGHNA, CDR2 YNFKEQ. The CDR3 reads CASSQAWDIDTEAFF. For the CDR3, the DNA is TGTGCCAGCAGCCAGGCCTGGGACATTGACACTGAAGCTTTCTTT.

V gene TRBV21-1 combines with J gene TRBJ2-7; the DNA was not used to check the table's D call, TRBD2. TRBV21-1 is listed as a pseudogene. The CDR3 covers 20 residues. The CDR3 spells CASSKLTRTSGTNSSYEQYF. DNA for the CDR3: TGTGCCAGCAGCAAACTGACTAGGACTAGCGGGACAAATAGCTCCTACGAGCAGTACTTC.